Presented here are 8 T cell receptor beta chains from one specimen sequenced in a study of regulatory T cells in long-lasting Graves disease. For TCR beta, libraries came from iRepertoire HTBI primers and Arm-PCR of CDR3 regions. TCRdb fed the multiplex PCR reads into MiXCR, producing one record per CDR3 protein. The table lists approximately 470,000 distinct CDR3 sequences, roughly 16% of them singletons. Time point meaning: newly diagnosed GD, antithyroid drugs for less than 3 months. Following extraction of RNA from PBMCs, that RNA was used to make the TCR library. These data were likewise used in another study, on T cells in Graves' hyperthyroidism and ophthalmopathy.

Sequencing used peripheral blood mononuclear cells (PBMCs), obtained at new diagnosis, from a patient treated with antithyroid drugs. The receptors shown here come from a man aged 35-49 years with Graves disease.

This clonotype was recorded at least ten times. The gene calls are TRBV28 and TRBJ2-7, with a possible D match to TRBD2 (6 bases). Germline V gene sequence: CDR1 MDHEN, CDR2 SYDVKM. CDR3 length: 13 amino acids. V dropped 5 bases and J dropped 0 bases, with 8 bases sitting between them. CDR3 in DNA: TGTGCCAGCAGTATTAGCGGCTCCTACGAGCAGTACTTC. Amino acids: CASSISGSYEQYF.

This clonotype appeared many times. The J gene is TRBJ2-7, the V gene TRBV6-1; the D gene is possibly TRBD2 (6 bases). The CDR3 is made up of 14 amino acids. CDR1 MNHNS and CDR2 SASEGT come from the germline V gene. With 7 bases removed from V and 6 bases from J, the gap between germline ends came to 19 bases. CDR3 sequence (DNA): TGTGCCAGCAACCACGGGACTCTCGCCAGCGAGCAGTACTTC. Encoded protein: CASNHGTLASEQYF.

This clonotype was seen a few times. V usage is TRBV19 and J usage is TRBJ1-1; D remains unclear. Germline-derived CDR1 and CDR2 are LNHDA and SQIVND (reference sequence). V lost 5 bases and J lost 5, with 6 bases in between. The CDR3 runs to 11 residues. The CDR3: CASSGVTEAFF. The CDR3 DNA reads TGTGCCAGTAGTGGGGTAACTGAAGCTTTCTTT.

The gene calls are TRBV5-1 and TRBJ2-2; TRBD1 might be the D (5 bases). Germline V gene lookup returns CDR1 SGHRS and CDR2 YFSETQ. Trimming pared 0 bases from V and 0 bases from J, leaving 12 bases between. This CDR3 region has 17 residues. CDR3 DNA: TGCGCCAGCAGCTTGGATTCTTCGACAGCGAACACCGGGGAGCTGTTTTTT. Translating gives CASSLDSSTANTGELFF.

This clonotype was recorded a few times. The chain couples TRBV7-2 to TRBJ2-7; D remains ambiguous. This CDR3 contains 14 residues. V gave up 3 bases and J gave up 3 bases, with 12 bases separating them. Germline V gene data show CDR1 as SGHTA and CDR2 as FQGNSA. CDR3 bases: TGTGCCAGCAGCTTCGACCGTTTACTCTACGAGCAGTACTTC. Protein product: CASSFDRLLYEQYF.

This clonotype was detected many times. This chain joins TRBV20-1 and TRBJ2-3, with D possibly matching TRBD2 (5 bases). V was clipped by 0 bases and J by 2 bases, with 15 bases between them. The germline V gene encodes CDR1 DFQATT and CDR2 SNEGSKA (reference sequence). This CDR3 spans 16 amino acids. Written as DNA, the CDR3 is TGCAGTGCTAGAGATCATCTAGCCGCGAACACAGATACGCAGTATTTT. Amino acids: CSARDHLAANTDTQYF.

This clonotype was seen many times. The chain has TRBV5-1 and TRBJ2-7, with D unclear. This CDR3 region has 13 residues. Germline CDR1 SGHRS, CDR2 YFSETQ. Trimming removed 6 bases at V and 0 bases at J, with 10 bases between. DNA of the CDR3: TGCGCCAGCACCGACAATTACTCCTACGAGCAGTACTTC. Translation gives CASTDNYSYEQYF.

The rearrangement uses TRBV3-1 and TRBJ1-6, with D possibly matching TRBD1 (6 bases). Trimming took 6 bases from V and 3 from J, leaving 9 bases between them. The V gene's germline CDR1 is LGHDT and CDR2 YNNKEL (reference sequence). This CDR3 comprises 14 residues. The CDR3 loop is CASRPDSYNSPLHF. Here the CDR3 DNA reads TGTGCCAGCAGACCGGACAGCTATAATTCACCCCTCCACTTT.